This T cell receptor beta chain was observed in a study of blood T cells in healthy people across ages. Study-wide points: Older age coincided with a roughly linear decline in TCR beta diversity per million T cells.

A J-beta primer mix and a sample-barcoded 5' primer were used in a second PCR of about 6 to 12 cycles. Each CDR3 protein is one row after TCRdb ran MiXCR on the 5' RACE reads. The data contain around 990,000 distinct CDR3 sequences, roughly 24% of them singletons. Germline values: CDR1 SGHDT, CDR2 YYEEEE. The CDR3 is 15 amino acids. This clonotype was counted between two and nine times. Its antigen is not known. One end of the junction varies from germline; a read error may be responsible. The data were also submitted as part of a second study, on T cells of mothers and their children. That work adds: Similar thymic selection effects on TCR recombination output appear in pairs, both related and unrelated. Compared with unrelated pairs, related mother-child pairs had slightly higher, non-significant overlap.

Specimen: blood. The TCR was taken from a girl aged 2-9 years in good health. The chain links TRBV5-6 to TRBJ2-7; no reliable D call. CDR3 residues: CASSLGGESSYEQYF. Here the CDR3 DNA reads TGCGCCAGCAGCTTGGGTGGCGAAAGCTCCTACGAGCAGTACTTC.